This T cell receptor (beta chain) was documented in a study of blood T cell repertoires in COVID-19. This CDR3 has 13 residues. Per germline, CDR1 LNHDA and CDR2 SQIVND (reference sequence). The germline V and J ends were trimmed by 0 bases and 4 bases, with 7 bases remaining between them. Sequenced by immunoSEQ multiplex PCR; TCRdb stores in-frame clones only, minus some. The sample records roughly 100,000 clones, roughly 82% being singletons. Sequencing input: peripheral blood. This sequence joins TRBV19 and TRBJ2-7; D remains unclear. The TCR was taken from a man in his sixties with acute or convalescent COVID-19. The CDR3 region is CASSIEHQYEQYF. The CDR3 DNA is TGTGCCAGTAGTATAGAACACCAATACGAGCAGTACTTC. Supplemented by reference TRBV19 and TRBJ2-7, the full variable domain reads DGGITQSPKYLFRKEGQNVTLSCEQNLNHDAMYWYRQDPGQGLRLIYYSQIVNDFQKGDIAEGYSVSREKKESFPLTVTSAQKNPTAFYLCASSIEHQYEQYFGPGTRLTVT.